The sequence of this T cell receptor (beta chain) was determined in a study of cytomegalovirus exposure and HLA in healthy donors. Study results and caveats: The study recorded more than 150 TCR beta chains that were cytomegalovirus-associated. Most TCR sequences were uncommon, yet certain public TCRs appeared in many donors.

Concerning this clone: Antigen specificity is unknown.

Looked up from germline, CDR1 is PRHDT and CDR2 is FYEKMQ (reference sequence). The CDR3 covers 12 residues. V lost 4 bases, J lost 6 bases, and 7 bases lay in between. PCR amplification relied on 60 Vbeta primers (plus 13 Jbeta primers). In the source study's methods: The authors later counted approximately 80 million unique TCR beta chains, 9 million to 14 million of them shared. Sequencing used immunoSEQ multiplex PCR; TCRdb keeps in-frame clones, though not all of them. The V and J calls and clone size are taken from that table; D and trimming were inferred from the DNA. Of some 93,000 clones detected, 65% to 85% appear once; the ten largest clones hold about 4%.

The specimen was PBMCs. This clonotype was obtained from a man in his fifties in good health and CMV-seronegative. V usage is TRBV13 and J usage is TRBJ2-1; D possibly corresponds to TRBD2 (5 bases). CDR3 loop: CASSSTSNEQFF. The DNA for the CDR3 is TGTGCCAGCAGCTCAACTAGCAATGAGCAGTTCTTC.